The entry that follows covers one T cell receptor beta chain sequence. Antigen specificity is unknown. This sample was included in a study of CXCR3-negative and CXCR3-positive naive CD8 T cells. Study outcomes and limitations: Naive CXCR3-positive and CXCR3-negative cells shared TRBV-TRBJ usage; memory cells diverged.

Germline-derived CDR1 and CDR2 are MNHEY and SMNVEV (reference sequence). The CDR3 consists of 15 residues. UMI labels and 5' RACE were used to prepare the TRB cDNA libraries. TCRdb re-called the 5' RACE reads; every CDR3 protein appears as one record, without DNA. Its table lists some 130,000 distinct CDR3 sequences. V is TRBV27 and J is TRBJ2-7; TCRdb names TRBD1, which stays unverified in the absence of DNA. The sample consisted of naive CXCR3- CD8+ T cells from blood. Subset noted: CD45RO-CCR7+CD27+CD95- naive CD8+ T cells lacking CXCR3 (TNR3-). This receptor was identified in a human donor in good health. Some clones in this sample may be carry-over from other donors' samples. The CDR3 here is CASSNRGIPPYEQYF.